The 5 T cell receptor beta chains below all came from one sample that was sequenced in a study of vaccination and CD4 T cells after COVID-19 (dated by TCRdb to 2022 to 2024). The library was prepared using PCR. TCRdb shows the sequencer as Illumina iSeq 100. DNA from cultured CD4+ T cells was subjected to TCR sequencing with the Oncomine TCR Beta short-read assay at the Johns Hopkins FTIC core. The public reads were run again by TCRdb, first through fastp at Q25 and then through MiXCR, and only productive beta chains were kept. Rows matching on CDR3 protein sequence are summarized as one entry with the most common DNA and genes. The sample table contains more than 10,000 distinct CDR3 sequences; only one count was recorded for 60% of them. The ten biggest clones cover approximately 22% of the sample. Antigens for these TCRs are unknown. Reading the label with the study, this specimen's treatment or condition is: approximately 9-day PBMC culture with coronavirus spike peptide pools or control peptides (ViraFEST assay).

The specimen was CD4+ T cells from blood, cultured in vitro. Receptors originate from a human donor who had recovered from COVID-19.

The V and J genes are TRBV12-3 or TRBV12-4 and TRBJ2-3; 14 positions agree with TRBD2. This CDR3 has 17 residues. The J segment lost 2 bases and the V segment lost 4 bases, leaving 5 bases of the junction unmatched. The CDR3 sequence: CASSSGLAGGLTDTQYF. In nucleotides, the CDR3 is TGTGCCAGCAGTTCCGGACTAGCGGGAGGCCTCACAGATACGCAGTATTTT.

This clonotype turned up a few times. This chain joins TRBV20-1 and TRBJ1-3; TRBD1 is a possible D gene (6 bases). CDR3 size: 14 residues. Germline-derived CDR1 and CDR2 are DFQATT and SNEGSKA (reference sequence). Trimming took off 3 bases at V and 3 bases at J, with 12 bases between the two ends. CDR3 sequence reads: CSARTGDFGNTIYF. In nucleotides, the CDR3 is TGCAGTGCTAGGACAGGAGACTTTGGAAACACCATATATTTT.

Points on this clonotype: At one of its ends the junction is not consistent with the germline gene, which may arise from a read error. The V and J genes are TRBV5-3 and TRBJ1-2; 7 bases map to TRBD1. TRBV5-3 is an open reading frame, and its role is uncertain. CDR3 length: 14 amino acids. The CDR3 nucleotides read TGTGCCAGCAGCTTGATCCAGGGGGAGGGTGGCTACACCTTC. Amino acids: CASSLIQGEGGYTF.

V usage is TRBV28 and J usage is TRBJ2-7, with D possibly TRBD2 on 5 matching bases. The CDR3 has 16 amino acids. Germline values: CDR1 MDHEN, CDR2 SYDVKM. The germline V and J ends were trimmed by 6 bases and 3 bases, with 21 bases remaining between them. Written as DNA, the CDR3 is TGTGCCAGCAGCCGTCCCCATTTCCGGGGTTACTACGAGCAGTACTTC. Translating gives CASSRPHFRGYYEQYF.

The V and J genes are TRBV6-5 and TRBJ1-2; no clear D gene. Per germline, CDR1 MNHEY and CDR2 SVGAGI. The V and J ends lost 0 bases and 2 bases respectively, with 7 bases between them. The CDR3 is 14 residues long. CDR3 in DNA: TGTGCCAGCAGTTACTCAGGCCCCAACTATGGCTACACCTTC. It is translated as CASSYSGPNYGYTF.